Reported below is one T cell receptor (beta chain). As yet, its antigen is unknown. The data were taken from a study of CD8+ T cells in alopecia areata. Whole-study findings and limits: Affected scalp, especially in alopecia totalis/universalis, had a higher clonality than normal scalp did. Tofacitinib produced a significant decrease in scalp clonality and in expanded CD8+ clones among the top 100.

Treatment indicated: oral pan-JAK inhibitor, 5-10 mg twice daily. Samples from alopecia areata patients were lesional scalp punch biopsies and peripheral blood. Between the trimmed V and J ends, which lost 5 bases and 5 bases, there was a span of 11 bases. The length of the CDR3 is 13 residues. Germline lookup yields CDR1 SEHNR and CDR2 FQNEAQ (reference sequence). cDNA reverse transcribed from extracted RNA served as the sequencing template. The table came from immunoSEQ multiplex PCR; TCRdb's copy has only in-frame clones and leaves some out. The sample carries about 97,000 clones, roughly 60% recorded once.

This receptor was taken from a human donor with alopecia areata. The rearrangement joins TRBV7-9 to TRBJ2-3, with D hard to call. The starting material was CD8+ T cells sorted from blood, obtained at roughly week 55, from a patient treated with tofacitinib. The CDR3 nucleotides are TGTGCCAGCAGCGCACCCTCGATAGATACGCAGTATTTT. This encodes CASSAPSIDTQYF.